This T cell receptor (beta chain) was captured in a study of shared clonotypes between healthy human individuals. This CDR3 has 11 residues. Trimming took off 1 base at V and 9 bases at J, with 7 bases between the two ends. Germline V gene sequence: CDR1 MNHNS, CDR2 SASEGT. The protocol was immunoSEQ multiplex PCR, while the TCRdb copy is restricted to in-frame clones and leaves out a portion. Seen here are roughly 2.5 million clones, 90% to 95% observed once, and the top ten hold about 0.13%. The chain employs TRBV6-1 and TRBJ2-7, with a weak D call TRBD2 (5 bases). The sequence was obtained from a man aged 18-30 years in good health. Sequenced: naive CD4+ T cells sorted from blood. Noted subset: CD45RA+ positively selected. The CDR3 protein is CASSEGAGQYF. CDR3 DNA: TGTGCCAGCAGTGAAGGGGCGGGGCAGTACTTC.